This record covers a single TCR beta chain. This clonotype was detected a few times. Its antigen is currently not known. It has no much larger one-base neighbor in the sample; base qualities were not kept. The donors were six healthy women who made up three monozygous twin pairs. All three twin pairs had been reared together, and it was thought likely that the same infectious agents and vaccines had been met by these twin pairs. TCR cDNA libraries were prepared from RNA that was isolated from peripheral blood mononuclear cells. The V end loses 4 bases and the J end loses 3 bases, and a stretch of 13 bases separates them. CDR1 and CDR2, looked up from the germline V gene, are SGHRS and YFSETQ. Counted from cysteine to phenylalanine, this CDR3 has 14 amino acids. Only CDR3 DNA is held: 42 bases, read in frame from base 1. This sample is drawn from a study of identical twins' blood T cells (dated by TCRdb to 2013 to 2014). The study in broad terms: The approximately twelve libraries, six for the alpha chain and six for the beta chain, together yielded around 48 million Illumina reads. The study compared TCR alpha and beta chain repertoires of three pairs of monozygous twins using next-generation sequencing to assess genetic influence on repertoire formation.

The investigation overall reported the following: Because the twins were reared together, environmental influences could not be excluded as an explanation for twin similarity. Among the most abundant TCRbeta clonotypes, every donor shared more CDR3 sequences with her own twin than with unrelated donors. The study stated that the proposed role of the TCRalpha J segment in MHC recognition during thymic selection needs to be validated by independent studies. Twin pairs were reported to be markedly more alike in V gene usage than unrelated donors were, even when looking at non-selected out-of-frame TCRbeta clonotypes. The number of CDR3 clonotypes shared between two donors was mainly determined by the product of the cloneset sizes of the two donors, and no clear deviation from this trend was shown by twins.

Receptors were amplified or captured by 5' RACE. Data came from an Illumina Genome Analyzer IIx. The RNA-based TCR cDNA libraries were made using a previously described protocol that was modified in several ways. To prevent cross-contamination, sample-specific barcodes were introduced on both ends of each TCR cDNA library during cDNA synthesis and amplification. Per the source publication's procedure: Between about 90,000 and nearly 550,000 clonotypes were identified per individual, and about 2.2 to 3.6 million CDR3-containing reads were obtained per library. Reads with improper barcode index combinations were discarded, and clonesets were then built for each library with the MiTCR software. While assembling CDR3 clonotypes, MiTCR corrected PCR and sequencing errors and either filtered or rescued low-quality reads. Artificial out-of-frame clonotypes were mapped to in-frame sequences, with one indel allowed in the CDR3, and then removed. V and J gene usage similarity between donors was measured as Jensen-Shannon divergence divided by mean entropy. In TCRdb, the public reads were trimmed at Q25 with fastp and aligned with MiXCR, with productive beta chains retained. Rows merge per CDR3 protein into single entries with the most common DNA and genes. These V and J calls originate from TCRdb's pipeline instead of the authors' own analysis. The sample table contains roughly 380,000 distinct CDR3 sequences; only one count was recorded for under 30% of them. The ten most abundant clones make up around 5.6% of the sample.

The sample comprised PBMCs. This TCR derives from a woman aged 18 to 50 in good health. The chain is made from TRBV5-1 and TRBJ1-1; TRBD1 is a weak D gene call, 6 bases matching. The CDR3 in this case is CASSDTGTDTEAFF. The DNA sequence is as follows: TGCGCCAGCAGCGACACAGGGACTGACACTGAAGCTTTCTTT.